The rows below give T cell receptor beta chains drawn from one sample of a study of T cell responses to AZD1222 COVID-19 vaccine. Data came from immunoSEQ multiplex PCR; TCRdb stores just in-frame clones and leaves some out. The profile shows over 95,000 clones, roughly 90% of them singletons. Sequenced here: peripheral blood, sampled on day 0 of AZD1222 vaccination. These receptors originate from an adult in good health. CDR3s include the opening cysteine and the closing phenylalanine or tryptophan. A D gene is named only where the DNA matches it firmly. Some rows have no size entry. The others give once, few or many, or a class for an expanded clone.

TRBD1	NA	TRBJ1-1	TRBV6-5	TGTGCCAGCAGAGCGGACAGGGGGGAAGCTTTCTTT	CASRADRGEAFF
NA	NA	TRBJ1-4	TRBV19	TGTGCCAGTAGGGGGGTAGATGCAACTAATGAAAAACTGTTTTTT	CASRGVDATNEKLFF
NA	NA	TRBJ2-3	TRBV6-5	TGTGCCAGCAGCCAAACGGAAAGCACAGATACGCAGTATTTT	CASSQTESTDTQYF
NA	NA	TRBJ1-2	TRBV19	TGTGCCAGTAGTATCCGCAGGTCGCCCTTCAACTATGGCTACACCTTC	CASSIRRSPFNYGYTF
TRBD2	NA	TRBJ2-3	TRBV6-1	TGTGCCAGCAGTGAATGGGGGGGAGGCACAGATACGCAGTATTTT	CASSEWGGGTDTQYF
NA	few	TRBJ2-1	TRBV19	TGTGCCAGTAGTATAAGGGATGGGAGCTCCTACAATGAGCAGTTCTTC	CASSIRDGSSYNEQFF
NA	once	TRBJ1-2	TRBV4-2	TGTGCCAGCAGCCAAGATACGACCGTTAACTATGGCTACACCTTC	CASSQDTTVNYGYTF
NA	NA	TRBJ1-1	TRBV7-9	TGTGCCAGCAGCCCGAGAAAGCGGGAGAACACTGAAGCTTTCTTT	CASSPRKRENTEAFF
TRBD1	NA	TRBJ1-6	TRBV27	TGTGCCAGCAGCTCCCGGACAGGGGGCTTTTCACCCCTCCACTTT	CASSSRTGGFSPLHF
NA	NA	TRBJ2-5	TRBV7-8	TGTGCCAGCAAAAGTATAAGGGGGGAGTACCAAGAGACCCAGTACTTC	CASKSIRGEYQETQYF
TRBD2	once	TRBJ2-3	TRBV3-1/TRBV3-2	TGTGCCAGCAGCTTACGGACTAGCGGCCTGTATTTT	CASSLRTSGLYF
TRBD2	NA	TRBJ2-2	TRBV10-2	TGCGCCAGCAGGAGGGGGCTAGCGGGAGTCGACGGGGAGCTGTTTTTT	CASRRGLAGVDGELFF
NA	NA	TRBJ2-1	TRBV7-3	TGTGCCAGCAGCCTCGACAGTGCGGAGTACAATGAGCAGTTCTTC	CASSLDSAEYNEQFF
TRBD2	NA	TRBJ2-3	TRBV20-1	TGCAGTGCTAGTGCCGGGACTAGCGGCACAGATACGCAGTATTTT	CSASAGTSGTDTQYF
TRBD1	NA	TRBJ1-4	TRBV6-6	TGTGCCAGCAGTTCCGTCACAGGGGGCCAACTGTTTTTT	CASSSVTGGQLFF
TRBD2	NA	TRBJ2-1	TRBV6-5	TGTGCCAGCAGTCACCTAGCGGGAGAACTCAATGAGCAGTTCTTC	CASSHLAGELNEQFF
TRBD1	NA	TRBJ2-5	TRBV9	TGTGCCAGCAGCGTAGAAACAGGGGGTTGGGAGACCCAGTACTTC	CASSVETGGWETQYF
NA	NA	TRBJ2-7	TRBV19	TGTGCCAGTAGTGTCGGTCCGGGACAAACCTACGAGCAGTACTTC	CASSVGPGQTYEQYF
TRBD1	NA	TRBJ1-3	TRBV5-1	TGCGCCAGCCGATTTACAGGGGGCTTTGGAAACACCATATATTTT	CASRFTGGFGNTIYF
NA	NA	TRBJ2-3	TRBV27	TGTGCCAGCAGTGTGCGGGGTAGCACAGATACGCAGTATTTT	CASSVRGSTDTQYF
TRBD1	NA	TRBJ1-3	TRBV4-1	TGCGCCAGCAGCCAACCCCGACAGGGAAGATCTGGAAACACCATATATTTT	CASSQPRQGRSGNTIYF
NA	NA	TRBJ2-3	TRBV7-9	TGTGCCAGCAGCTTAGGACTGCAAGATACGCAGTATTTT	CASSLGLQDTQYF
TRBD1	NA	TRBJ1-5	TRBV29-1	TGCAGCGTTTTGTCAGGGGGCATGGATCAGCCCCAGCATTTT	CSVLSGGMDQPQHF
TRBD1	NA	TRBJ2-1	TRBV6-4	TGTGCCAGCAGTCAGGACAGGGAAGGGAATGAGCAGTTCTTC	CASSQDREGNEQFF
NA	NA	TRBJ2-1	TRBV11-2	TGTGCCAGCAGCTCATCATATGAGCAGTTCTTC	CASSSSYEQFF
TRBD1	once	TRBJ1-1	TRBV5-1	TGCGCCAGCAGCGGGGCGACAGGGGGAAACACTGAAGCTTTCTTT	CASSGATGGNTEAFF